What follows is one TCR beta chain and its context. One end of the junction fails to match germline, which may point to a read error. These data come from a study of blood T cells in healthy people across ages. From germline, CDR1 is SGHVS and CDR2 FQNEAQ. CDR3 length: 14 residues. A second PCR of roughly 7 to 11 cycles used a sample-barcoded 5' primer and a J-beta primer mix. TCRdb fed the 5' RACE reads into MiXCR, producing one record per CDR3 protein. The sample holds roughly 2 million distinct CDR3 sequences, around half seen once. This receptor was identified in a woman aged 40 to 50 in good health. The specimen was blood. This chain uses TRBV7-8 with TRBJ2-6, with D hard to call. This CDR3 reads CAGSPTDGANVLTF. CDR3 in DNA: TGTGCCGGCAGCCCAACGGACGGGGCCAACGTCCTGACTTTC. Supplemented by reference TRBV7-8 and TRBJ2-6, the full variable domain reads GAGVSQSPRYKVAKRGQDVALRCDPISGHVSLFWYQQALGQGPEFLTYFQNEAQLDKSGLPSDRFFAERPEGSVSTLKIQRTQQEDSAVYLCAGSPTDGANVLTFGAGSRLTVL.